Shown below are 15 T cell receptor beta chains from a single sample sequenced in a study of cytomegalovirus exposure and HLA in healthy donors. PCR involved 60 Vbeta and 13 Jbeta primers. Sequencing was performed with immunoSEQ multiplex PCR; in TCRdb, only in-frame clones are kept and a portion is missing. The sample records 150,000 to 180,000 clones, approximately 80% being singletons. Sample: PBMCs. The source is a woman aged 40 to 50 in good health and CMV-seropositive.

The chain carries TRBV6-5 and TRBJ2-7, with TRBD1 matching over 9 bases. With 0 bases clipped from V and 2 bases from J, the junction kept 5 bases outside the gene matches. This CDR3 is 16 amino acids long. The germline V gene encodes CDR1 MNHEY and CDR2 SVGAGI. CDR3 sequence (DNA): TGTGCCAGCAGTTACTCGGGGACAGGGAACCCCTACGAGCAGTACTTC. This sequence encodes CASSYSGTGNPYEQYF.

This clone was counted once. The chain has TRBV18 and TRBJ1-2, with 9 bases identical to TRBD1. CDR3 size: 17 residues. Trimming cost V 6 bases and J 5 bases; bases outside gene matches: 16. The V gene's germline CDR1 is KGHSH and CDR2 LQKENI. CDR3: CASSSGTGSTLSYGYTF. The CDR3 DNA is TGTGCCAGCTCTTCCGGGACAGGGTCGACGTTGAGTTATGGCTACACCTTC.

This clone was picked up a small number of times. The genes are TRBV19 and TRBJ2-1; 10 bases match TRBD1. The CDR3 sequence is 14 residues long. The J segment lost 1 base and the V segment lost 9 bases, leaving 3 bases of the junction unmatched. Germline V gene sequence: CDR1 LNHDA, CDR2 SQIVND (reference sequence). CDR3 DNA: TGTGCCAGCCGGGACAGGGGATCCTACAATGAGCAGTTCTTC. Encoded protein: CASRDRGSYNEQFF.

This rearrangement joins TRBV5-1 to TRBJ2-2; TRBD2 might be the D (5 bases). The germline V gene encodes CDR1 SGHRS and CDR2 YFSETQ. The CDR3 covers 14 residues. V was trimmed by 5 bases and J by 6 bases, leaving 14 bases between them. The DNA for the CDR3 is TGCGCCAGCAGAGCGGCTGAAGTGTCCGGGGAGCTGTTTTTT. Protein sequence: CASRAAEVSGELFF.

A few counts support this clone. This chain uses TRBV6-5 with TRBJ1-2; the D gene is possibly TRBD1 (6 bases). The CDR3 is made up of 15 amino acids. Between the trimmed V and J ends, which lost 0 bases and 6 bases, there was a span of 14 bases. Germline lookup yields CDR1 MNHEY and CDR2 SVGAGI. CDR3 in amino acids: CASSYSARGTNGYTF. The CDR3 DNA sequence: TGTGCCAGCAGTTACTCAGCCAGGGGAACTAATGGCTACACCTTC.

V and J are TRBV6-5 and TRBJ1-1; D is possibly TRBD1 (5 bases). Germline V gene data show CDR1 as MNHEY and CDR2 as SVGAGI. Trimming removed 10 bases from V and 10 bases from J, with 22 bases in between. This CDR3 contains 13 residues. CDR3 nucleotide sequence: TGTGCCACCACTTCGGGTGAACAGGACGTAGCTTTCTTT. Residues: CATTSGEQDVAFF.

The CDR3 here is CASSEAVRTYYEQYF. The CDR3, as DNA: TGTGCCAGCAGTGAAGCCGTGAGAACCTACTACGAGCAGTACTTC. This chain uses TRBV6-1 with TRBJ2-7; no firm D call. The V gene's germline CDR1 is MNHNS and CDR2 SASEGT. This CDR3 contains 15 residues. Deletions cut 0 bases from V and 3 bases from J, with 12 bases between.

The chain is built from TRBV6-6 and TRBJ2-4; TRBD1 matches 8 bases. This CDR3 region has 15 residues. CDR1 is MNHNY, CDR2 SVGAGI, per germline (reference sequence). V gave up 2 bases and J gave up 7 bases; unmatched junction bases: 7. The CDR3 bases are TGTGCCAGCAGTTACCCTTTGACAGGGGCTAACATTCAGTACTTC. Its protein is CASSYPLTGANIQYF.

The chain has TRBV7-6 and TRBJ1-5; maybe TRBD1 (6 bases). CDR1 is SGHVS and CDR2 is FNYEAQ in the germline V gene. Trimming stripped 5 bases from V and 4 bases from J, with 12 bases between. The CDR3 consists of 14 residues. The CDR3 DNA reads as TGTGCCAGCAGCCTATATGGGACAAATCAGCCCCAGCATTTT. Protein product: CASSLYGTNQPQHF.

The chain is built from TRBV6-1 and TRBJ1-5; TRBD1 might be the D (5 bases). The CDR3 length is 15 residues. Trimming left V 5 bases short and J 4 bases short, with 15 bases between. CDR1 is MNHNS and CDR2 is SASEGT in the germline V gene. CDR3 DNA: TGTGCCAGCAGTAGGAATGGAGGGGATAATCAGCCCCAGCATTTT. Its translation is CASSRNGGDNQPQHF.

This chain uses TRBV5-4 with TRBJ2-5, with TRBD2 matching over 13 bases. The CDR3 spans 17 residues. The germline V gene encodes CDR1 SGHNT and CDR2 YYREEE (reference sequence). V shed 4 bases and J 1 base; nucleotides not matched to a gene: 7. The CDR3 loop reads CASSDLTSGRAQETQYF. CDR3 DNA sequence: TGTGCCAGCAGCGATCTAACTAGCGGGAGGGCCCAAGAGACCCAGTACTTC. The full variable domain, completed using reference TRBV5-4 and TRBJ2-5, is ETGVTQSPTHLIKTRGQQVTLRCSSQSGHNTVSWYQQALGQGPQFIFQYYREEENGRGNFPPRFSGLQFPNYSSELNVNALELDDSALYLCASSDLTSGRAQETQYFGPGTRLLVL.

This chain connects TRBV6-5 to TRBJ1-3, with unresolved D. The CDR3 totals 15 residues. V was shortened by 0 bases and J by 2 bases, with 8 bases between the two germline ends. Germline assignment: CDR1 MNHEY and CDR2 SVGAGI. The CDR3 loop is CASSYSRVTGNTIYF. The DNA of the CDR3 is TGTGCCAGCAGTTACTCGCGGGTGACTGGAAACACCATATATTTT.

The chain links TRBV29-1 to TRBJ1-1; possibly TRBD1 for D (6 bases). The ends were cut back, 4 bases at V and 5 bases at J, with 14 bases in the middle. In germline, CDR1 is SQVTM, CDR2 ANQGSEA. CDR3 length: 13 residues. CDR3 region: CSVARGAGTEAFF. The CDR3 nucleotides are TGCAGCGTTGCTCGGGGGGCAGGGACTGAAGCTTTCTTT.

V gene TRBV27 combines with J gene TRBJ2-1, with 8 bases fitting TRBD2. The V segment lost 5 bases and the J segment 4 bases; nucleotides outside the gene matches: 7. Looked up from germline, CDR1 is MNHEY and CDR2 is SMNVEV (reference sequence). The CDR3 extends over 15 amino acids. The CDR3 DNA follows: TGTGCCAGCAGTCCTCTTAGCGGGATGTACAATGAGCAGTTCTTC. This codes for CASSPLSGMYNEQFF.

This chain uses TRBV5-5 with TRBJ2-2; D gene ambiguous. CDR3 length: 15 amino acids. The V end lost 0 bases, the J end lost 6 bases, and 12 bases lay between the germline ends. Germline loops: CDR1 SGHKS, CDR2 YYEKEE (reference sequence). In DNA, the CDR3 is TGTGCCAGCAGCTTGGCCTTGTTATTATCCGGGGAGCTGTTTTTT. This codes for CASSLALLLSGELFF.